These 17 T cell receptor beta chains were all obtained from the same sample, sequenced in a study of control samples from healthy donors and cancer patients. The assay was immunoSEQ multiplex PCR, and TCRdb's table has in-frame clones only and misses some. The profile shows approximately 90,000 clones, around four fifths of them singletons. The sequenced sample was blood. These receptors all stem from a man aged 25-45 years in good health.

This clone is a singleton in its sample. The rearrangement uses TRBV6-5 and TRBJ1-5; 7 positions match TRBD1. Per germline, CDR1 MNHEY and CDR2 SVGAGI. CDR3 length equals 14 residues. V gave up 5 bases and J gave up 5 bases; unmatched junction bases: 6. The CDR3 DNA reads as TGTGCCAGCAGTCCCCAGGACAGGCATCAGCCCCAGCATTTT. As protein: CASSPQDRHQPQHF.

The chain carries TRBV13 and TRBJ2-5; perhaps TRBD2 as D (7 bases). V was cut by 5 bases and J by 3 bases, with 13 bases left in between. The CDR3 runs to 14 residues. In germline, CDR1 is PRHDT, CDR2 FYEKMQ (reference sequence). The DNA of the CDR3 is TGTGCCAGCAGCAAAGGGGGGGCGAAAGAGACCCAGTACTTC. This encodes CASSKGGAKETQYF.

The V call is TRBV9, the J call TRBJ2-7; a possible D gene is TRBD2 (5 bases). CDR1 SGDLS and CDR2 YYNGEE come from the germline V gene. The CDR3 runs 12 residues. Trimming cost V 3 bases and J 3 bases, with 7 bases left between them. CDR3 DNA: TGTGCCAGCAGCGGACGGGACTACGAGCAGTACTTC. Its protein is CASSGRDYEQYF.

The gene calls are TRBV14 and TRBJ2-1; possibly TRBD2 for D (7 bases). V lost 2 bases to trimming and J lost 0 bases, with 17 bases between them. Per germline, CDR1 SGHDN and CDR2 FVKESK. CDR3 length: 18 residues. The CDR3, as DNA: TGTGCCAGCAGCCAAAGGAAAGGGGGGGCAAGCTCCTACAATGAGCAGTTCTTC. This gives the protein CASSQRKGGASSYNEQFF.

The chain is built from TRBV28 and TRBJ2-7, with TRBD2 as a possible D gene (5 bases). From germline, CDR1 is MDHEN and CDR2 SYDVKM. V shed 6 bases and J shed 4 bases, with 25 bases lying between them. The CDR3 has 17 residues. The CDR3 bases are TGTGCCAGCAGCCCGAGGCCCTGGGGAGCCGCCAGTTACGAGCAGTACTTC. Translating it yields CASSPRPWGAASYEQYF.

The chain is built from TRBV11-2 and TRBJ2-5; unclear D gene. CDR3 length: 13 amino acids. V lost 6 bases, J lost 5 bases, and 13 bases lay in between. Germline V gives CDR1 SGHAT, CDR2 FQNNGV. The CDR3 reads CASRDPGHETQYF. The CDR3 nucleotides read TGTGCCAGCAGGGACCCAGGTCATGAGACCCAGTACTTC.

The V call is TRBV18, the J call TRBJ1-1; D possibly corresponds to TRBD1 (5 bases). This CDR3 contains 15 residues. Trimming took 3 bases from V and 1 from J, leaving 12 bases between them. Germline values: CDR1 KGHSH, CDR2 LQKENI. The CDR3 sequence: CASSPGTGPNTEAFF. CDR3 nucleotide sequence: TGTGCCAGCTCACCCGGGACGGGGCCGAACACTGAAGCTTTCTTT.

The chain recombines TRBV6-5 with TRBJ1-1; 7 bases line up with TRBD1. The V gene end was trimmed by 6 bases and the J gene end by 1 base; junction bases not matched to a gene: 8. The CDR3 is 15 amino acids. The V gene's germline CDR1 is MNHEY and CDR2 SVGAGI. The CDR3 is CASSRQGLSNTEAFF. CDR3 sequence (DNA): TGTGCCAGCAGCAGACAGGGTCTATCGAACACTGAAGCTTTCTTT.

The genes are TRBV28 and TRBJ1-1, with TRBD1 as a possible D gene (6 bases). This CDR3 comprises 14 residues. Germline CDR1 MDHEN, CDR2 SYDVKM. The V gene lost 2 bases and the J gene lost 3 bases, with 10 bases spanning the gap. The CDR3: CASSLQGSDTEAFF. CDR3 nucleotide sequence: TGTGCCAGCAGTTTACAGGGGTCAGACACTGAAGCTTTCTTT.

The rearrangement uses TRBV5-1 and TRBJ2-1; 7 nucleotides align to TRBD2. CDR3 length: 16 residues. The V gene end was trimmed by 5 bases and the J gene end by 7 bases; junction bases not matched to a gene: 15. Germline CDR1 is SGHRS and CDR2 is YFSETQ. The DNA of the CDR3 is TGCGCCAGCAGGGATATTGCGGGGGTCATCCTTAATGAGCAGTTCTTC. The encoded protein is CASRDIAGVILNEQFF.

V usage is TRBV3-1 (or the pseudogene TRBV3-2) and J usage is TRBJ2-3; D not resolved. Germline V gene data show CDR1 as LGHDT and CDR2 as YNNKEL (reference sequence). The CDR3 has 14 amino acids. The V gene lost 5 bases and the J gene lost 3 bases, with 12 bases spanning the gap. The CDR3 is CASSSNVGTDTQYF. The CDR3 DNA follows: TGTGCCAGCAGCTCAAACGTGGGGACAGATACGCAGTATTTT.

The chain couples TRBV18 to TRBJ2-1; D remains ambiguous. V was cut by 2 bases and J by 5 bases, with 10 bases left in between. The CDR3 loop spans 14 amino acids. CDR1 and CDR2 (germline): KGHSH, LQKENI. This CDR3 is CASSPSSADNEQFF. The DNA of the CDR3 is TGTGCCAGCTCACCAAGTTCCGCAGACAATGAGCAGTTCTTC. Looking up the rest from reference TRBV18 and TRBJ2-1 gives the full variable domain: NAGVMQNPRHLVRRRGQEARLRCSPMKGHSHVYWYRQLPEEGLKFMVYLQKENIIDESGMPKERFSAEFPKEGPSILRIQQVVRGDSAAYFCASSPSSADNEQFFGPGTRLTVL.

The rearrangement joins TRBV6-1 to TRBJ1-5, with D possibly being TRBD1 (6 bases). The CDR3 loop spans 14 amino acids. Germline CDR1 and CDR2: MNHNS and SASEGT. Trimming cost V 2 bases and J 5 bases, with 10 bases left between them. DNA for the CDR3: TGTGCCAGCAGTGAAAAGGGGGACTATCAGCCCCAGCATTTT. Encoded protein: CASSEKGDYQPQHF.

In this sample, this clone turned up a few times. This sequence joins TRBV15 and TRBJ1-2; possible D gene TRBD1, 5 bases. Trimming took off 0 bases at V and 4 bases at J, with 9 bases between the two ends. This CDR3 comprises 14 residues. The germline CDR1 and CDR2 sequences are LNHNV and YYDKDF (reference sequence). CDR3 DNA sequence: TGTGCCACCAGCAGAGATAGGCAGGGCTATGGCTACACCTTC. As protein: CATSRDRQGYGYTF.

This rearrangement joins TRBV4-2 to TRBJ1-1; 8 bases map to TRBD1. Germline lookup yields CDR1 LGHNA and CDR2 YNFKEQ. This CDR3 is built from 14 residues. V shed 2 bases, J shed 4 bases, and the junction held 3 bases outside the gene matches. DNA for the CDR3: TGTGCCAGCAGCCAACCGACAGGGGCCACTGAAGCTTTCTTT. It encodes CASSQPTGATEAFF.

The chain recombines TRBV10-2 with TRBJ2-3; a possible D gene is TRBD1 (5 bases). Germline loops: CDR1 WSHSY, CDR2 SAAADI. V gave up 0 bases and J gave up 3 bases, with 13 bases separating them. There are 16 residues in the CDR3. The CDR3 DNA is TGCGCCAGCAGTGAGTCGGCTACAGGAAGAACAGATACGCAGTATTTT. It encodes CASSESATGRTDTQYF.

The chain has TRBV27 and TRBJ2-6; D remains ambiguous. V was clipped by 5 bases and J by 0 bases, with 8 bases between them. Per germline, CDR1 MNHEY and CDR2 SMNVEV (reference sequence). The CDR3 extends over 15 amino acids. CDR3 sequence (DNA): TGTGCCAGCAGTCCCCGTCGCTCTGGGGCCAACGTCCTGACTTTC. This translates into CASSPRRSGANVLTF.